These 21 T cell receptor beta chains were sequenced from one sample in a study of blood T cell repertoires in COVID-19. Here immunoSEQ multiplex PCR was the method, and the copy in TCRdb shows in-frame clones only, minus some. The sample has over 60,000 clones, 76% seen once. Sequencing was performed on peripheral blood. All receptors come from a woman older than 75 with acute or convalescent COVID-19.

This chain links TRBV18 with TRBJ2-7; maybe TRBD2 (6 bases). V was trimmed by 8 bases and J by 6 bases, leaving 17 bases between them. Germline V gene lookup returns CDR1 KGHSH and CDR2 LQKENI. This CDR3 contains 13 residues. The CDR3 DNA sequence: TGTGCCAGCACAGTGACTAGATCGTCCGAGCAGTACTTC. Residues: CASTVTRSSEQYF. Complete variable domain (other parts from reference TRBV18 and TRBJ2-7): NAGVMQNPRHLVRRRGQEARLRCSPMKGHSHVYWYRQLPEEGLKFMVYLQKENIIDESGMPKERFSAEFPKEGPSILRIQQVVRGDSAAYFCASTVTRSSEQYFGPGTRLTVT.

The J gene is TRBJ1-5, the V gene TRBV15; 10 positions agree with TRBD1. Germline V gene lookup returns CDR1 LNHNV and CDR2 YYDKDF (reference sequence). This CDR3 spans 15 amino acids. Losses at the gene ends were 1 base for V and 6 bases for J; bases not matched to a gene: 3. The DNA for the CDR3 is TGTGCCACCAGCAGAGGACAGGGGGCTTCTCAGCCCCAGCATTTT. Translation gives CATSRGQGASQPQHF. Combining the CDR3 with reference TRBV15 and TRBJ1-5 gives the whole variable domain DAMVIQNPRYQVTQFGKPVTLSCSQTLNHNVMYWYQQKSSQAPKLLFHYYDKDFNNEADTPDNFQSRRPNTSFCFLDIRSPGLGDTAMYLCATSRGQGASQPQHFGDGTRLSIL.

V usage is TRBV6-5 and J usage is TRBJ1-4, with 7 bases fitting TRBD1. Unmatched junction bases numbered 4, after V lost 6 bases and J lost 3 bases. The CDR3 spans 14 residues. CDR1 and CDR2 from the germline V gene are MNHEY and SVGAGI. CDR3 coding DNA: TGTGCCAGCAGACGGGACAGTGCTAATGAAAAACTGTTTTTT. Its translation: CASRRDSANEKLFF.

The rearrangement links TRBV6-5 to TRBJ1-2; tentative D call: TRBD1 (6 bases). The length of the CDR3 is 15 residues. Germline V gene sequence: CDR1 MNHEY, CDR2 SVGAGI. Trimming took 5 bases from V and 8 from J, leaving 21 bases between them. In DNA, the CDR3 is TGTGCCAGCAGTACGCCTGGCAGGGGTCAAGGCGGCTACACCTTC. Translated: CASSTPGRGQGGYTF.

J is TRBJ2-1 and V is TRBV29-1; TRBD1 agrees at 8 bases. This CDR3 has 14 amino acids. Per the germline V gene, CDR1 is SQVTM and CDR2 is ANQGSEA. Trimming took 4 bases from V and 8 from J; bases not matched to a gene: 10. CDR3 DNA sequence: TGCAGCGTTGCGGGGACAGGTGGTTACGATGAGCAGTTCTTC. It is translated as CSVAGTGGYDEQFF.

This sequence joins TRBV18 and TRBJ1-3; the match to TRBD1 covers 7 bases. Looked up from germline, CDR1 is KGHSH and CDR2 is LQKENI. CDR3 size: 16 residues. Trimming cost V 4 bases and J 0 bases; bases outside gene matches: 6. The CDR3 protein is CASSQGQPNSGNTIYF. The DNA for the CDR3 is TGTGCCAGCTCACAGGGACAGCCAAACTCTGGAAACACCATATATTTT.

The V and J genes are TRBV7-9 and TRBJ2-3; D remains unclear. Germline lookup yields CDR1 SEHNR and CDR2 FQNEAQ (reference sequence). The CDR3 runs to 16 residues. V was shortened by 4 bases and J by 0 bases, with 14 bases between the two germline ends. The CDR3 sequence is CASSSPTRRSTDTQYF. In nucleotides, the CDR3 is TGTGCCAGCAGCTCCCCGACGAGGCGAAGCACAGATACGCAGTATTTT.

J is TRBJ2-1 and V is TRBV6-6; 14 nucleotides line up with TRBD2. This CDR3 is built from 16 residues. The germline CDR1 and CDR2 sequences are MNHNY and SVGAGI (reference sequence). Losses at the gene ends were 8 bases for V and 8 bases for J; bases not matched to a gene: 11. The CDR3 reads CASRPSGTSGSDEQFF. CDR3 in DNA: TGTGCCAGCCGACCGTCCGGGACTAGCGGGAGCGATGAGCAGTTCTTC.

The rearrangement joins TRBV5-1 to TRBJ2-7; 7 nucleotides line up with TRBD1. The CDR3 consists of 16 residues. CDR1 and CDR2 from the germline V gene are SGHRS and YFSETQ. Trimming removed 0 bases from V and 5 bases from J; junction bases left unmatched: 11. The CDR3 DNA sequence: TGCGCCAGCAGCTTGGTTAGTACAGGGGTTGGTAACGAGCAGTACTTC. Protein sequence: CASSLVSTGVGNEQYF.

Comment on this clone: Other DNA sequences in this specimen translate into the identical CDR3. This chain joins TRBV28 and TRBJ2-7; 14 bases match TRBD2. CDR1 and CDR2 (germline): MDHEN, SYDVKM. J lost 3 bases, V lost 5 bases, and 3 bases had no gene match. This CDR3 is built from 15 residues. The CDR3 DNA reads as TGTGCCAGCAGTCCCGGGACTAGCGGGAGCTACGAGCAGTACTTC. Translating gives CASSPGTSGSYEQYF.

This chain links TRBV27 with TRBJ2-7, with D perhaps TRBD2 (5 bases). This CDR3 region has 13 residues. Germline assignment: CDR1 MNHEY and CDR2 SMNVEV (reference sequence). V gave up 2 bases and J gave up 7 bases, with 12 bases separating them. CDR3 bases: TGTGCCAGCAGTTTAGACTATCTAAGGGAGCAGTACTTC. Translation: CASSLDYLREQYF.

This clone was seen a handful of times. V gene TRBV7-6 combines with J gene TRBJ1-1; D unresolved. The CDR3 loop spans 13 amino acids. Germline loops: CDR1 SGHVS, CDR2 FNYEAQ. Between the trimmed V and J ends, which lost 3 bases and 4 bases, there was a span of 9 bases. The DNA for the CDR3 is TGTGCCAGCAGCTTCCAGGCGGGCACTGAAGCTTTCTTT. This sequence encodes CASSFQAGTEAFF.

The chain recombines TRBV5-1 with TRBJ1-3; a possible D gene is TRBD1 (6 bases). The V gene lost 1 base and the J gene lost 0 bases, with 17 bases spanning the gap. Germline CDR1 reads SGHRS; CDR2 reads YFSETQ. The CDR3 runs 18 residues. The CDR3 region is CASSLRTALLSSGNTIYF. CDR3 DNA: TGCGCCAGCAGCTTGCGGACAGCTCTACTGAGCTCTGGAAACACCATATATTTT.

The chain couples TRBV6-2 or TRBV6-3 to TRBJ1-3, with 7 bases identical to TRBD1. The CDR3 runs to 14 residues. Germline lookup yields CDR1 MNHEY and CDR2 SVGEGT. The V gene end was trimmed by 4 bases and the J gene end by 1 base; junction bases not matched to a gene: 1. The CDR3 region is CASSSGQSGNTIYF. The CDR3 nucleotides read TGTGCCAGCAGTTCGGGACAGTCTGGAAACACCATATATTTT.

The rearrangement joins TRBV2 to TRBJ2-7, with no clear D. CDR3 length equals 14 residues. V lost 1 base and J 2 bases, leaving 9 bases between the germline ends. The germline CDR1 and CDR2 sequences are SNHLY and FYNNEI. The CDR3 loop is CASSEDIRAYEQYF. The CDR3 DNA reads TGTGCCAGCAGTGAAGACATCCGTGCCTACGAGCAGTACTTC. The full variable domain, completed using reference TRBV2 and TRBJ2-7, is EPEVTQTPSHQVTQMGQEVILRCVPISNHLYFYWYRQILGQKVEFLVSFYNNEISEKSEIFDDQFSVERPDGSNFTLKIRSTKLEDSAMYFCASSEDIRAYEQYFGPGTRLTVT.

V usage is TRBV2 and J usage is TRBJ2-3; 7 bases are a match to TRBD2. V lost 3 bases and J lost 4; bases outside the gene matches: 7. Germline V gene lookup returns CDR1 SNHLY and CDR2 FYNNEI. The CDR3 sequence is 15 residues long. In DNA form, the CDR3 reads TGTGCCAGCAGTGATCCGGGACTAAAAGCAGATACGCAGTATTTT. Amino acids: CASSDPGLKADTQYF.

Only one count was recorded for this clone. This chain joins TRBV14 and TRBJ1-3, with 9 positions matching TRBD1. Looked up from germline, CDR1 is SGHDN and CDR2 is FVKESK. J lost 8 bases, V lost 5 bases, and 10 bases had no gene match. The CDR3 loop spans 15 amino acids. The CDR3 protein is CASSRPGQGLDTIYF. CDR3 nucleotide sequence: TGTGCCAGCAGCAGGCCGGGACAGGGTTTGGACACCATATATTTT.

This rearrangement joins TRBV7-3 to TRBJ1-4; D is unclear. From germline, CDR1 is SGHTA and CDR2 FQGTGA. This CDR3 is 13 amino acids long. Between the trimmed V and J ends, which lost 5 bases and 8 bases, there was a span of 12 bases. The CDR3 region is CASSRTPREKLFF. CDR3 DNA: TGTGCCAGCAGCCGAACGCCGCGCGAAAAACTGTTTTTT.

CDR3 nucleotide sequence: TGTGCCAGCAGCAACAGTTACTCTGGCGCAGATACGCAGTATTTT. Translated, it gives CASSNSYSGADTQYF. The chain carries TRBV3-1 (or the pseudogene TRBV3-2) and TRBJ2-3; D gene uncertain. This CDR3 is 15 amino acids long. Per germline, CDR1 LGHDT and CDR2 YNNKEL (reference sequence). Trimming pared 5 bases from V and 4 bases from J, leaving 16 bases between.

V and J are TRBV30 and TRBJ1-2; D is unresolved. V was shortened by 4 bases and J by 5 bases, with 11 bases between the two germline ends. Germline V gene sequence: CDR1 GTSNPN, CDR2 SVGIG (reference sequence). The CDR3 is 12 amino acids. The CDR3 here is CAWTPAAYGYTF. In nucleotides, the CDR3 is TGTGCCTGGACTCCTGCGGCGTATGGCTACACCTTC.

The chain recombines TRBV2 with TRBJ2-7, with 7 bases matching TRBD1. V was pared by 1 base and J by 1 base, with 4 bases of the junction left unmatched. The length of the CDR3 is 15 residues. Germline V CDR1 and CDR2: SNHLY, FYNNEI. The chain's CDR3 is CASSEDRGRSYEQYF. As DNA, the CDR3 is TGTGCCAGCAGTGAAGACAGGGGTAGGTCCTACGAGCAGTACTTC.